The 27 T cell receptor beta chains presented below share a single source sample, sequenced in a study of response to subunit inactivated influenza vaccine. One entry per CDR3 protein, called by TCRdb with MiXCR from the RT-PCR reads. In the table there are about 780,000 distinct CDR3 sequences, less than 20% of which are singletons. Material: PBMCs from blood, obtained 5 to 6 days after vaccination. These receptors were taken from a man in his forties or fifties who received an inactivated influenza vaccine.

V and J are TRBV4-1 and TRBJ2-1, with D perhaps TRBD1 (6 bases). Germline assignment: CDR1 MGHRA and CDR2 YSYEKL. With 0 bases removed from V and 4 bases from J, the gap between germline ends came to 13 bases. There are 16 residues in the CDR3. DNA for the CDR3: TGCGCCAGCAGCCAAGATCCCGGACAGCCTTACAATGAGCAGTTCTTC. It yields the protein CASSQDPGQPYNEQFF.

A single count supports this clonotype. The CDR3 DNA reads TGTGCCAGCAGTCGACTTGTCACAACCGGGACAGGGGGCCCAACTATCAACTACGAGCAGTACTTC. Translating it yields CASSRLVTTGTGGPTINYEQYF. This chain connects TRBV7-2 to TRBJ2-7, with TRBD1 matching over 12 bases. CDR3 length equals 22 residues. Per the germline V gene, CDR1 is SGHTA and CDR2 is FQGNSA. J was trimmed by 3 bases and V by 6 bases; bases with no gene match: 27. Looking up the rest from reference TRBV7-2 and TRBJ2-7 gives the full variable domain: GAGVSQSPSNKVTEKGKDVELRCDPISGHTALYWYRQSLGQGLEFLIYFQGNSAPDKSGLPSDRFSAERTGGSVSTLTIQRTQQEDSAVYLCASSRLVTTGTGGPTINYEQYFGPGTRLTVT.

The genes are TRBV12-3 or TRBV12-4 and TRBJ1-6; D not resolved. The V end was cut by 5 bases, the J end by 13 bases, with 12 bases between. The CDR3 sequence is 12 residues long. The CDR3 here is CASSDGVGPLHF. CDR3 nucleotide sequence: TGTGCCAGCAGTGACGGAGTGGGTCCCCTCCACTTT.

The rearrangement joins TRBV20-1 to TRBJ2-1; D may correspond to TRBD1 or TRBD2 (5 bases each). Per germline, CDR1 DFQATT and CDR2 SNEGSKA (reference sequence). V gave up 1 base and J gave up 4 bases, with 14 bases separating them. The CDR3 spans 15 residues. CDR3 nucleotides: TGCAGTGCTAGAGGTCTCTTGGGACCGTACAATGAGCAGTTCTTC. Amino acids: CSARGLLGPYNEQFF.

This clonotype was observed a handful of times. This chain links TRBV12-3 or TRBV12-4 with TRBJ2-1; 8 nucleotides match TRBD1. CDR3 size: 15 residues. V shed 6 bases, J shed 4 bases, and the junction held 8 bases outside the gene matches. The CDR3 DNA reads as TGTGCCAGCAGAAAACGACAGGGGTTGTACAATGAGCAGTTCTTC. Translating it yields CASRKRQGLYNEQFF.

This chain links TRBV10-3 with TRBJ2-7; D is tentatively TRBD1 or TRBD2 (6 bases each). The CDR3 is 15 amino acids. Germline lookup yields CDR1 ENHRY and CDR2 SYGVKD. V shed 3 bases and J shed 1 base, with 13 bases lying between them. The CDR3 DNA follows: TGTGCCATCAGTGATAAGGGGGGTGGTTCCTACGAGCAGTACTTC. Translation: CAISDKGGGSYEQYF.

This clonotype came up a few times. The J gene is TRBJ1-3, the V gene TRBV20-1; D uncertain. This CDR3 is built from 14 residues. Per the germline V gene, CDR1 is DFQATT and CDR2 is SNEGSKA (reference sequence). In DNA form, the CDR3 reads TGCGGGAAAGGACTGCCAAACTCTGGAAACACCATATATTTT. It codes for CGKGLPNSGNTIYF.

This clonotype was observed many times. The rearrangement links TRBV6-5 to TRBJ2-7, with D possibly matching TRBD1 (5 bases). V was shortened by 3 bases and J by 2 bases, with 8 bases between the two germline ends. CDR1 MNHEY and CDR2 SVGAGI come from the germline V gene. This CDR3 has 13 residues. The CDR3 DNA follows: TGTGCCAGCAGTTATGGGGCGACCTACGAGCAGTACTTC. Encoded protein: CASSYGATYEQYF.

The chain is built from TRBV4-3 and TRBJ2-1; maybe TRBD2 (6 bases). V lost 4 bases and J 7 bases, leaving 11 bases between the germline ends. This CDR3 contains 13 residues. CDR1 and CDR2 (germline): LGHNA, YSLEER. The CDR3: CASSPLAGNEQFF. The CDR3 coding sequence is TGCGCCAGCAGCCCCCTGGCGGGAAATGAGCAGTTCTTC.

The table lists this clonotype with a few counts. This rearrangement joins TRBV19 to TRBJ2-1; TRBD2 might be the D (6 bases). The CDR3 is 15 residues long. V was pared by 3 bases and J by 4 bases, with 13 bases between. Germline V gene sequence: CDR1 LNHDA, CDR2 SQIVND (reference sequence). The CDR3 region has the DNA TGTGCCAGTAGTATCGGCACTAGCCCTTACAATGAGCAGTTCTTC. This codes for CASSIGTSPYNEQFF.

This clonotype was counted only a few times. The gene calls are TRBV27 and TRBJ2-7; 8 nucleotides line up with TRBD2. This CDR3 spans 15 amino acids. Germline lookup yields CDR1 MNHEY and CDR2 SMNVEV (reference sequence). V lost 2 bases and J lost 2; bases outside the gene matches: 5. CDR3 residues: CASSLIGGAAYEQYF. The CDR3 bases are TGTGCCAGCAGTTTAATCGGGGGGGCGGCCTACGAGCAGTACTTC.

With respect to this clonotype: Likely a read error: the CDR3 ends without its conserved phenylalanine or tryptophan. No DNA is shown, since the ends of the CDR3 on it are uncertain; the CDR3 is the one TCRdb lists. The gene calls are TRBV21-1 and TRBJ2-4; the table's TRBD1 call for D was not verified on the DNA. TRBV21-1 is an annotated pseudogene. 10 amino acids form the CDR3, both terminal residues included. The CDR3 loop reads CASSTKGGNL.

Ten or more counts support this clonotype. The V gene is TRBV4-2, the J gene TRBJ2-2; tentatively, D is TRBD1 (5 bases). V lost 7 bases, J lost 1 base, and 10 bases lay in between. The germline V gene has CDR1 LGHNA and CDR2 YNFKEQ. This CDR3 spans 14 amino acids. The CDR3 DNA is TGTGCCAGCAACACAGGTGTGAACACCGGGGAGCTGTTTTTT. Translation gives CASNTGVNTGELFF.

At least ten counts were recorded for this clonotype. V and J are TRBV29-1 and TRBJ1-2; 7 bases agree with TRBD1. Germline trimming cut 5 bases from V and 3 bases from J; bases unmatched to any gene: 6. The CDR3 contains 13 residues. Per the germline V gene, CDR1 is SQVTM and CDR2 is ANQGSEA. CDR3 nucleotides: TGCAGCGTTTATGGGACAGATTACTATGGCTACACCTTC. Translated, it gives CSVYGTDYYGYTF.

This clonotype has more than one count but fewer than ten. The junction departs from the called germline gene at one end, perhaps through a read error. The chain couples TRBV7-9 to TRBJ2-7; TRBD1 aligns across 8 bases. The CDR3 spans 14 residues. CDR1 SEHNR and CDR2 FQNEAQ come from the germline V gene (reference sequence). The CDR3 is CASSPQGASYEQYF. DNA of the CDR3: TGTGCTAGCAGCCCCCAGGGGGCTAGCTACGAGCAGTACTTC.

The chain is built from TRBV28 and TRBJ1-2, with a weak D call TRBD1 (5 bases). The CDR3 has 13 amino acids. Germline-derived CDR1 and CDR2 are MDHEN and SYDVKM. V lost 5 bases, J lost 7 bases, and 14 bases lay in between. The CDR3 is CASSLGVGGGYTF. The CDR3 bases are TGTGCCAGCAGTCTAGGGGTTGGGGGTGGCTACACCTTC.

This clonotype was detected ten times or more. This chain uses TRBV29-1 with TRBJ2-7; 15 bases fit TRBD2. CDR1 is SQVTM, CDR2 ANQGSEA, per germline. The CDR3 extends over 16 amino acids. V shed 5 bases, J shed 4 bases, and the junction held 9 bases outside the gene matches. The CDR3 nucleotides are TGCAGCGTTAAGGGGGGGACTAGCGGGGGGACGTACGAGCAGTACTTC. Encoded protein: CSVKGGTSGGTYEQYF.

This clonotype was observed many times. The chain joins TRBV20-1 to TRBJ2-3, with D uncertain. Trimming left V 2 bases short and J 13 bases short, with 22 bases between. CDR3 length: 14 residues. Germline CDR1 is DFQATT and CDR2 is SNEGSKA (reference sequence). CDR3 loop: CSARRKLLIGQEYF. CDR3 sequence (DNA): TGCAGTGCTAGACGAAAATTGCTTATAGGTCAAGAGTATTTT.

The genes are TRBV20-1 and TRBJ2-3; 7 bases map to TRBD1. This CDR3 comprises 14 residues. After removal of 3 bases from V and 3 bases from J, the junction contained 6 bases not matched to a gene. CDR1 is DFQATT, CDR2 SNEGSKA, per germline (reference sequence). In DNA, the CDR3 is TGCAGTGCTAGTAAGGGGACAGAGACAGATACGCAGTATTTT. Translating gives CSASKGTETDTQYF.

The CDR3 DNA reads as TGTGCCAGCAGCGTAGGATTAGTCACGGGAGAGCAGTTCTTC. It translates to CASSVGLVTGEQFF. The chain carries TRBV9 and TRBJ2-1, with D perhaps TRBD2 (5 bases). V dropped 0 bases and J dropped 10 bases, with 14 bases sitting between them. Germline V CDR1 and CDR2: SGDLS, YYNGEE. This CDR3 has 14 amino acids.

The CDR3 reads CSARDRLQGETQYF. The CDR3 DNA reads as TGCAGTGCTAGAGATCGTCTCCAGGGCGAGACCCAGTACTTC. V and J are TRBV20-1 and TRBJ2-5, with a possible D match to TRBD1 (5 bases). V was cut by 0 bases and J by 5 bases, with 13 bases left in between. Per the germline V gene, CDR1 is DFQATT and CDR2 is SNEGSKA (reference sequence). The CDR3 is 14 amino acids.

The chain combines TRBV5-1 with TRBJ1-2, with TRBD1 identical over 7 bases. Germline CDR1 and CDR2: SGHRS and YFSETQ. J was trimmed by 7 bases and V by 0 bases; bases with no gene match: 6. The CDR3 is 14 residues long. In DNA, the CDR3 is TGCGCCAGCAGCTTGGGACAGGGTTCGGGTGGCTACACCTTC. Translated: CASSLGQGSGGYTF.

The gene calls are TRBV15 and TRBJ2-7; D possibly matches TRBD1 or TRBD2 (5 bases each). CDR3 length: 15 amino acids. Trimming took 6 bases from V and 3 from J, leaving 18 bases between them. Germline values: CDR1 LNHNV, CDR2 YYDKDF (reference sequence). The CDR3 reads CATSPPWGLGYEQYF. The CDR3 DNA is TGTGCCACCAGTCCTCCTTGGGGGTTAGGCTACGAGCAGTACTTC.

This clonotype was counted only a few times. The chain links TRBV15 to TRBJ2-1; TRBD2 might be the D (6 bases). The germline CDR1 and CDR2 sequences are LNHNV and YYDKDF (reference sequence). V lost 5 bases, J lost 12 bases, and 14 bases lay in between. The CDR3 is made up of 12 amino acids. CDR3 sequence reads: CATSGRTGVQFF. The DNA for the CDR3 is TGTGCCACCAGCGGACGAACGGGGGTGCAGTTCTTC.

This chain joins TRBV6-1 and TRBJ1-1; D ambiguous. V lost 6 bases and J 5 bases, leaving 16 bases between the germline ends. This CDR3 is built from 14 residues. Germline values: CDR1 MNHNS, CDR2 SASEGT. The DNA for the CDR3 is TGTGCCAGCAGCCCCGTGGTTGGCCCGACTGAAGCTTTCTTT. It specifies CASSPVVGPTEAFF.

This clonotype showed up just a few times. V and J are TRBV5-5 and TRBJ1-6; D call uncertain. This CDR3 contains 15 residues. The V gene lost 2 bases and the J gene lost 0 bases, with 6 bases spanning the gap. Germline-derived CDR1 and CDR2 are SGHKS and YYEKEE (reference sequence). CDR3: CASSFGSSYNSPLHF. Here the CDR3 DNA reads TGTGCCAGCAGCTTTGGCAGCTCCTATAATTCACCCCTCCACTTT.

The V gene is TRBV12-3 or TRBV12-4, the J gene TRBJ2-1; the D is unclear. The CDR3 has 11 residues. V was cut by 6 bases and J by 4 bases, with 4 bases left in between. The CDR3 loop reads CASRKYNEQFF. CDR3 bases: TGTGCCAGCAGAAAGTACAATGAGCAGTTCTTC.